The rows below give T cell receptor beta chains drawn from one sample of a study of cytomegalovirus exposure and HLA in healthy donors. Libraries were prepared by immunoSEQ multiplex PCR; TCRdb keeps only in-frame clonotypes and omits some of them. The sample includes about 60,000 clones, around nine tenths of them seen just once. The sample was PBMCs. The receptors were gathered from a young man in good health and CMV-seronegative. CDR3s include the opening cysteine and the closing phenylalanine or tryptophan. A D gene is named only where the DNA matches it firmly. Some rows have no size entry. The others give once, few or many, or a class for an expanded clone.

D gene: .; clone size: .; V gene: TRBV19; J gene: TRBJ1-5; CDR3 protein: CASSIVGNQPQHF; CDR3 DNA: TGTGCCAGTAGTATTGTAGGCAATCAGCCCCAGCATTTT
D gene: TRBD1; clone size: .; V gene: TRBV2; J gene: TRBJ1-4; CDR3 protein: CASSDRGEKLFF; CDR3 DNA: TGTGCCAGCAGTGACAGGGGGGAAAAACTGTTTTTT
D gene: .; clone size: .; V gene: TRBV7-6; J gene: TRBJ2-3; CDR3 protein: CASSQAVASGTDTQYF; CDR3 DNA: TGTGCCAGCAGCCAGGCGGTGGCTAGCGGCACAGATACGCAGTATTTT
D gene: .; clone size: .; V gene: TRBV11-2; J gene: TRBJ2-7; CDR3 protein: CASSGGTAGSYEQYF; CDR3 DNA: TGTGCCAGCAGCGGGGGGACGGCGGGCTCCTACGAGCAGTACTTC
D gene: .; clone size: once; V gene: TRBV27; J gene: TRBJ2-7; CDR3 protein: CASSAGPPILRKQYF; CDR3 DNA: TGTGCCAGCAGTGCGGGACCTCCCATTTTACGAAAGCAGTACTTC
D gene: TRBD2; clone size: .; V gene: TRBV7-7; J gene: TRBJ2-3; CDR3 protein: CASSPGLAIKSDTQYF; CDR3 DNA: TGTGCTAGCAGCCCCGGACTAGCGATTAAGTCGGATACGCAGTATTTT
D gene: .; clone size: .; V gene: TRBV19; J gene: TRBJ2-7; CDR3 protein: CASSSTWTAQYEQYF; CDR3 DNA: TGTGCCAGTAGTAGCACCTGGACAGCGCAGTACGAGCAGTACTTC
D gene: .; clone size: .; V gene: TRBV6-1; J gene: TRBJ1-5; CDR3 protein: CASSEVTDYPQHF; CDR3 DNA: TGTGCCAGCAGTGAAGTGACCGACTACCCCCAGCATTTT
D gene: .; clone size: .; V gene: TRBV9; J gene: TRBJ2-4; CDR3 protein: CASSPRQEVGNIQYF; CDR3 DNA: TGTGCCAGCAGCCCCCGACAGGAGGTGGGGAACATTCAGTACTTC
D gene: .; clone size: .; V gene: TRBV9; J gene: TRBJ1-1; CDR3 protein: CASSVGGGTPEAFF; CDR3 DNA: TGTGCCAGCAGCGTAGGAGGGGGAACCCCTGAAGCTTTCTTT
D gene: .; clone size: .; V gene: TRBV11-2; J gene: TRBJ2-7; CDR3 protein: CASSGGTPLEQYF; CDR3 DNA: TGTGCCAGCAGTGGCGGGACTCCTCTGGAGCAGTACTTC
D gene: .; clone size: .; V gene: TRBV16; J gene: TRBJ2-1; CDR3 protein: CASSPGGRGSSYNEQFF; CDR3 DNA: TGTGCCAGCAGCCCCGGGGGACGGGGAAGCTCCTACAATGAGCAGTTCTTC
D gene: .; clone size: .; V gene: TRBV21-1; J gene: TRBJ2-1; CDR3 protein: CASSTKTGTSGRNDEQFF; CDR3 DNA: TGTGCCAGCAGTACGAAAACCGGGACTAGCGGGAGAAACGATGAGCAGTTCTTC
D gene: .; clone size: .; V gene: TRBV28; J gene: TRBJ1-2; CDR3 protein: CASSSGTVYGYTF; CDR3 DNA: TGTGCCAGCAGTTCGGGAACAGTATATGGCTACACCTTC
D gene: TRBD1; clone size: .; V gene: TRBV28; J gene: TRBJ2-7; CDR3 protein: CASSSGTVLYEQYF; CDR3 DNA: TGTGCCAGCAGTTCCGGGACAGTACTCTACGAGCAGTACTTC
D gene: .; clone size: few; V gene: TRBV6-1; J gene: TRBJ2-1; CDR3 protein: CASSEVTSIGEQFF; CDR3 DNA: TGTGCCAGCAGTGAGGTGACTTCTATAGGTGAGCAGTTCTTC
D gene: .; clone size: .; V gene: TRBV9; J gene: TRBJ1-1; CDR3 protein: CASSPSRGANTEAFF; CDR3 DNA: TGTGCCAGCAGCCCCTCGCGCGGGGCGAACACTGAAGCTTTCTTT
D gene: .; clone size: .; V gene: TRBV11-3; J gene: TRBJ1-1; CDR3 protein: CASSIDSHTEAFF; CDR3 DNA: TGTGCCAGCAGCATCGACAGTCACACTGAAGCTTTCTTT
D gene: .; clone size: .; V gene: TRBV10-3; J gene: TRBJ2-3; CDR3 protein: CAISEGRSTDTQYF; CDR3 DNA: TGTGCCATCAGTGAAGGGAGAAGCACAGATACGCAGTATTTT
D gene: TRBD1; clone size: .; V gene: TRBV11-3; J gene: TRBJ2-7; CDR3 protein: CASSFQGARYEQYF; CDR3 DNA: TGTGCCAGCAGCTTCCAGGGGGCGCGGTACGAGCAGTACTTC
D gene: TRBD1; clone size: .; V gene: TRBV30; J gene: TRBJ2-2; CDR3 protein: CAWSVRGTGGRGELFF; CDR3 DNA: TGTGCCTGGAGTGTACGGGGGACAGGGGGCCGAGGGGAGCTGTTTTTT
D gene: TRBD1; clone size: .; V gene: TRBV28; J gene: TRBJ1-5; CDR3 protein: CASSLWDREVHQPQHF; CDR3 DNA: TGTGCCAGCAGTCTTTGGGACAGGGAGGTACATCAGCCCCAGCATTTT
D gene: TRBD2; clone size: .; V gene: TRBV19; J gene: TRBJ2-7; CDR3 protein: CATSRTSGSKSGYEQYF; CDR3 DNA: TGTGCCACTTCGAGGACTAGCGGGTCCAAGAGCGGTTACGAGCAGTACTTC
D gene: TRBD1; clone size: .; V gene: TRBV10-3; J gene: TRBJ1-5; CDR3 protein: CAISQGADQPQHF; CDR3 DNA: TGTGCCATCAGTCAGGGGGCGGATCAGCCCCAGCATTTT
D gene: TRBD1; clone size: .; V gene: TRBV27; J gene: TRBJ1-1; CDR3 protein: CASRNHGTGNTEAFF; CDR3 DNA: TGTGCCAGCAGGAACCACGGGACAGGGAACACTGAAGCTTTCTTT
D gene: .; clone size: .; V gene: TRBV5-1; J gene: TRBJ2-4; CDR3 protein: CASSANREGIQYF; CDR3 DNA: TGCGCCAGCAGCGCGAACAGGGAGGGCATTCAGTACTTC
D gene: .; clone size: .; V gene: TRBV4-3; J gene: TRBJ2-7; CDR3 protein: CASSQDRDNSYEQYF; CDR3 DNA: TGCGCCAGCAGCCAAGACCGGGACAACTCCTACGAGCAGTACTTC
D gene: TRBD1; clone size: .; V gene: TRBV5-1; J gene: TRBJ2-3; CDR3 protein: CASSSGTGTDTQYF; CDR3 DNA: TGCGCCAGCAGCTCCGGGACAGGGACAGATACGCAGTATTTT
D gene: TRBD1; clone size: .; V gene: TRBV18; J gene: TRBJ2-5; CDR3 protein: CASSRYSQGSETQYF; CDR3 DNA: TGTGCCAGCTCACGCTACTCACAGGGGTCGGAGACCCAGTACTTC
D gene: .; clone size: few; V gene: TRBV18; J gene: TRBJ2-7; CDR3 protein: CASSPPARNEQYF; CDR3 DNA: TGTGCCAGCTCACCTCCCGCTAGGAACGAGCAGTACTTC
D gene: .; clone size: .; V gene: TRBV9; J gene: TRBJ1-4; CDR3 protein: CASSVGDGGGNEKLFF; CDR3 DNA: TGTGCCAGCAGCGTAGGGGACGGGGGTGGTAATGAAAAACTGTTTTTT
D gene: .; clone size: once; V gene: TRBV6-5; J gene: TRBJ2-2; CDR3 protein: CASTENPGATGELFF; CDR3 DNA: TGTGCCAGCACCGAAAACCCGGGAGCCACCGGGGAGCTGTTTTTT
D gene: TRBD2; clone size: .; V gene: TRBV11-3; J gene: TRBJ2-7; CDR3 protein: CASSSSGRTSYEQYF; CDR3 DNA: TGTGCCAGCAGCTCCAGCGGGAGGACCTCCTACGAGCAGTACTTC
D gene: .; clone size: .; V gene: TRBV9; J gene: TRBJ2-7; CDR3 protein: CASSVAGEQEQYF; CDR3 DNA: TGTGCCAGCAGCGTAGCGGGAGAGCAAGAGCAGTACTTC
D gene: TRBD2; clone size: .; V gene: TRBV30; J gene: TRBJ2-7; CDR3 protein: CAWSVGLAGPYEQYF; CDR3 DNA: TGTGCCTGGAGTGTAGGCCTAGCGGGTCCCTACGAGCAGTACTTC
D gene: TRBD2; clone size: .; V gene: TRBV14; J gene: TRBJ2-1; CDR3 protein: CASSNRLAGESNNEQFF; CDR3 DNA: TGTGCCAGCAGCAATAGACTAGCGGGAGAGAGTAACAATGAGCAGTTCTTC
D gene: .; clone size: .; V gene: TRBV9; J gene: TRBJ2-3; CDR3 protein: CASSVGVGGGTDTQYF; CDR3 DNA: TGTGCCAGCAGCGTGGGGGTCGGCGGGGGCACAGATACGCAGTATTTT
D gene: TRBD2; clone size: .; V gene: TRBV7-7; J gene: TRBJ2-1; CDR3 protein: CASSSSGGDEQFF; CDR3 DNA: TGTGCTAGCAGCTCGAGTGGGGGGGATGAGCAGTTCTTC
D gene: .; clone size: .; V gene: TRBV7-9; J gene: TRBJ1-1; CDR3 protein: CASSRQGSLFVFF; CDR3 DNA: TGTGCCAGCAGCCGGCAGGGGTCTCTCTTTGTTTTCTTT
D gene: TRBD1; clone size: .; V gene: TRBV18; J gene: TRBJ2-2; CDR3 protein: CASSRQGTGELFF; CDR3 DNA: TGTGCCAGCTCACGACAGGGAACCGGGGAGCTGTTTTTT
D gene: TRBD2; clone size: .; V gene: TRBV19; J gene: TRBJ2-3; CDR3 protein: CASTGLAGGPDTQYF; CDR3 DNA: TGTGCCAGTACCGGGTTAGCGGGAGGGCCAGATACGCAGTATTTT
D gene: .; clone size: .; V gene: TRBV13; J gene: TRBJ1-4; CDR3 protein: CASSLGMGGAYEKLFF; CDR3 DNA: TGTGCCAGCAGCTTAGGCATGGGGGGGGCGTATGAAAAACTGTTTTTT
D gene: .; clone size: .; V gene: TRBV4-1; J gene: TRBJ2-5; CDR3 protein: CASSQVLRETQYF; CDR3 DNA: TGCGCCAGCAGCCAAGTCCTGCGGGAGACCCAGTACTTC
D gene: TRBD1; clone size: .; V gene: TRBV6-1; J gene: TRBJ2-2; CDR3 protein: CASSELWIGTGGGELFF; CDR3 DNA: TGTGCCAGCAGTGAATTATGGATCGGGACAGGGGGAGGGGAGCTGTTTTTT
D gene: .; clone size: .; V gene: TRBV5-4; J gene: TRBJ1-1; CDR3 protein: CASSFPPDTEAFF; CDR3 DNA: TGTGCCAGCAGCTTCCCCCCGGACACTGAAGCTTTCTTT
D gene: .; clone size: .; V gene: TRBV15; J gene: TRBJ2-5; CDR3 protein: CATNRLLSQETQYF; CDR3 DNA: TGTGCCACCAACCGACTCCTGTCCCAAGAGACCCAGTACTTC
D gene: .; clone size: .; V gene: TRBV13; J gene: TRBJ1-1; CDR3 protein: CASSKNPGSTTTEAFF; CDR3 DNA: TGTGCCAGCAGCAAAAACCCAGGGTCGACGACAACTGAAGCTTTCTTT
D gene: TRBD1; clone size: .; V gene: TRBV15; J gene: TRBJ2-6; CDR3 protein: CATTRTGDLSGANVLTF; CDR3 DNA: TGTGCCACCACTCGGACAGGGGACCTCTCTGGGGCCAACGTCCTGACTTTC